This TCR beta chain comes out of a study of blood T cell repertoires in COVID-19. Clones were read by immunoSEQ multiplex PCR, and TCRdb kept only the in-frame ones, dropping some. The sample has 110,000 to 150,000 clones; around 89% are singletons. The CDR3 totals 15 residues. Germline assignment: CDR1 MNHEY and CDR2 SVGAGI. This clone has just a few counts. The sequenced material came from peripheral blood. This receptor was identified in an elderly woman with acute or convalescent COVID-19. V is TRBV6-5 and J is TRBJ2-2; D might be TRBD2 (7 bases). This CDR3 is CVSRGGGQGTGELFF. In DNA form, the CDR3 reads TGTGTCTCGAGAGGGGGGGGGCAGGGCACCGGGGAGCTGTTTTTT.